These 29 T cell receptor beta chains came from one sample sequenced in a study of T cell changes during pregnancy in multiple sclerosis. This table comes from immunoSEQ multiplex PCR, and its TCRdb copy is limited to in-frame clones, with some not included. Here the sample spans some 64,000 clones, about 90% being singletons. This sample comprised peripheral blood, obtained in the first trimester of pregnancy. The receptors stem from a female donor with multiple sclerosis, enrolled in a pregnancy study.

This clone appeared many times. Written as DNA, the CDR3 is TGTGCCAGCAGTTCCGGGACAGGGGGCGACGAGCAGTACTTC. It yields the protein CASSSGTGGDEQYF. This chain uses TRBV6-6 with TRBJ2-7; TRBD1 matches at 12 bases. This CDR3 comprises 14 residues. Germline CDR1 and CDR2: MNHNY and SVGAGI (reference sequence). J was trimmed by 5 bases and V by 4 bases; bases with no gene match: 3.

The rearrangement joins TRBV6-8 to TRBJ1-3, with D possibly being TRBD1 (6 bases). Germline CDR1 reads MNHGY; CDR2 reads SAAAGT. CDR3 length: 16 residues. V lost 0 bases, J lost 2 bases, and 11 bases lay in between. The CDR3 is CASSYSGQGPGNTIYF. The CDR3 bases are TGTGCCAGCAGTTACTCGGGGCAGGGGCCTGGAAACACCATATATTTT.

The chain links TRBV5-1 to TRBJ2-1; 8 bases are a match to TRBD2. This CDR3 region has 15 residues. Looked up from germline, CDR1 is SGHRS and CDR2 is YFSETQ. V shed 3 bases, J shed 2 bases, and the junction held 4 bases outside the gene matches. CDR3 coding DNA: TGCGCCAGCAGCTCGACAGCGGGGGCCTACAATGAGCAGTTCTTC. Encoded protein: CASSSTAGAYNEQFF.

This chain links TRBV19 with TRBJ2-1; D is unclear. CDR1 and CDR2 from the germline V gene are LNHDA and SQIVND (reference sequence). The germline V and J ends were trimmed by 5 bases and 6 bases, with 11 bases remaining between them. There are 13 residues in the CDR3. The chain's CDR3 is CASSYMWLNEQFF. In nucleotides, the CDR3 is TGTGCCAGTAGTTATATGTGGCTCAATGAGCAGTTCTTC. Variable domain in full (rest from reference TRBV19 and TRBJ2-1): DGGITQSPKYLFRKEGQNVTLSCEQNLNHDAMYWYRQDPGQGLRLIYYSQIVNDFQKGDIAEGYSVSREKKESFPLTVTSAQKNPTAFYLCASSYMWLNEQFFGPGTRLTVL.

V and J are TRBV19 and TRBJ2-2, with D unresolved. Germline CDR1 reads LNHDA; CDR2 reads SQIVND (reference sequence). V was trimmed by 10 bases and J by 2 bases, leaving 8 bases between them. The CDR3 has 12 amino acids. The CDR3 loop is CATQSNTGELFF. The CDR3 region has the DNA TGTGCCACCCAATCCAACACCGGGGAGCTGTTTTTT.

The chain carries TRBV25-1 and TRBJ1-5; no reliable D call. Germline V CDR1 and CDR2: MGHDK, SYGVNS. This CDR3 has 12 amino acids. V was shortened by 3 bases and J by 4 bases, with 4 bases between the two germline ends. This CDR3 is CASSDANQPQHF. DNA for the CDR3: TGTGCCAGCAGTGATGCGAATCAGCCCCAGCATTTT. The entire variable domain, with the rest obtained from reference TRBV25-1 and TRBJ1-5, is as follows: EADIYQTPRYLVIGTGKKITLECSQTMGHDKMYWYQQDPGMELHLIHYSYGVNSTEKGDLSSESTVSRIRTEHFPLTLESARPSHTSQYLCASSDANQPQHFGDGTRLSIL.

V and J are TRBV2 and TRBJ2-5; 10 positions match TRBD1. With V trimmed by 0 bases and J by 5 bases, 6 bases remained unmatched. Germline assignment: CDR1 SNHLY and CDR2 FYNNEI. This CDR3 region has 16 residues. The CDR3 sequence is CASSEARTGGGETQYF. The CDR3 region has the DNA TGTGCCAGCAGTGAAGCTAGGACAGGGGGAGGGGAGACCCAGTACTTC.

This chain uses TRBV28 with TRBJ2-4; TRBD2 matches 7 bases. The ends lost 10 bases at V and 4 bases at J; junction bases unmatched: 13. This CDR3 region has 15 residues. CDR1 is MDHEN and CDR2 is SYDVKM in the germline V gene. The CDR3 DNA reads TGTGCCACCCTCCCGGGGGGTTCTCGGAAAAACATTCAGTACTTC. As protein: CATLPGGSRKNIQYF.

The CDR3 sequence is CASSKEVQETQYF. CDR3 coding DNA: TGCGCCAGCAGCAAGGAGGTCCAAGAGACCCAGTACTTC. The chain links TRBV5-1 to TRBJ2-5, with a tentative D call TRBD2 (5 bases). The ends were cut back, 4 bases at V and 1 base at J, with 8 bases in the middle. The CDR3 is 13 residues long. Per the germline V gene, CDR1 is SGHRS and CDR2 is YFSETQ.

The chain employs TRBV2 and TRBJ2-3, with TRBD2 as a possible D gene (5 bases). In germline, CDR1 is SNHLY, CDR2 FYNNEI. V shed 4 bases and J shed 6 bases, with 14 bases lying between them. CDR3 length equals 14 residues. CDR3 sequence (DNA): TGTGCCAGCAGTGGAGGGCGGGCCCAGGATACGCAGTATTTT. This encodes CASSGGRAQDTQYF.

V is TRBV19 and J is TRBJ2-7; TRBD2 aligns across 8 bases. The CDR3 totals 14 residues. The J segment lost 3 bases and the V segment lost 8 bases, leaving 9 bases of the junction unmatched. CDR1 and CDR2 from the germline V gene are LNHDA and SQIVND (reference sequence). CDR3 nucleotides: TGTGCCAGTTCGAAGGGCGGGGGGTTCTACGAGCAGTACTTC. Protein: CASSKGGGFYEQYF.

The chain has TRBV28 and TRBJ2-6; D unresolved. There are 15 residues in the CDR3. Looked up from germline, CDR1 is MDHEN and CDR2 is SYDVKM. V dropped 3 bases and J dropped 0 bases, with 6 bases sitting between them. CDR3 sequence: CASSFPGSGANVLTF. The CDR3 DNA reads as TGTGCCAGCAGTTTCCCAGGCTCTGGGGCCAACGTCCTGACTTTC.

The chain employs TRBV5-1 and TRBJ2-1; tentatively, D is TRBD1 (6 bases). Trimming removed 1 base at V and 0 bases at J, with 11 bases between. CDR3 length: 16 residues. The germline CDR1 and CDR2 sequences are SGHRS and YFSETQ. The CDR3 spells CASSLIGTSSYNEQFF. The DNA for the CDR3 is TGCGCCAGCAGCTTGATCGGGACAAGCTCCTACAATGAGCAGTTCTTC. The whole variable domain, filled in from reference TRBV5-1 and TRBJ2-1, reads KAGVTQTPRYLIKTRGQQVTLSCSPISGHRSVSWYQQTPGQGLQFLFEYFSETQRNKGNFPGRFSGRQFSNSRSEMNVSTLELGDSALYLCASSLIGTSSYNEQFFGPGTRLTVL.

The CDR3 nucleotides read TGTGCCAGCAGTTTCTCGAGTCCTCTACTAGCGGGATCTAGCACCGGGGAGCTGTTTTTT. It codes for CASSFSSPLLAGSSTGELFF. J is TRBJ2-2 and V is TRBV9; TRBD2 agrees at 10 bases. The V and J ends lost 5 bases and 4 bases, in that order; junction bases with no gene match: 20. Germline-derived CDR1 and CDR2 are SGDLS and YYNGEE. The CDR3 is made up of 20 amino acids.

This chain uses TRBV9 with TRBJ2-1; 13 nucleotides match TRBD2. The germline V gene encodes CDR1 SGDLS and CDR2 YYNGEE. V lost 4 bases, J lost 8 bases, and 12 bases stayed unmatched. The CDR3 sequence is 17 residues long. CDR3 coding DNA: TGTGCCAGCAGCCCGGGGACTAGCGGGGCTGCGGGCGATGAGCAGTTCTTC. Its translation is CASSPGTSGAAGDEQFF.

The chain employs TRBV29-1 and TRBJ2-7; TRBD1 matches 7 bases. The CDR3 is made up of 13 amino acids. Losses at the gene ends were 3 bases for V and 5 bases for J; bases not matched to a gene: 7. Germline V gene data show CDR1 as SQVTM and CDR2 as ANQGSEA. In DNA form, the CDR3 reads TGCAGCGTTGATAGTCCAGGGGGTCACGAGCAGTACTTC. This translates into CSVDSPGGHEQYF.

The genes are TRBV5-1 and TRBJ2-3; 8 nucleotides line up with TRBD2. Germline CDR1 SGHRS, CDR2 YFSETQ. The CDR3 sequence is 14 residues long. The junction had 6 bases not matched to a gene; V was cut back by 9 bases and J by 0 bases. CDR3 nucleotides: TGCGCCACTTCGAGCGGGAGAAGCACAGATACGCAGTATTTT. It specifies CATSSGRSTDTQYF.

This sequence joins TRBV7-6 and TRBJ1-3; no reliable D call. Germline CDR1 is SGHVS and CDR2 is FNYEAQ. There are 14 residues in the CDR3. The V gene lost 4 bases and the J gene lost 0 bases, with 7 bases spanning the gap. For the CDR3, the DNA is TGTGCCAGCAGCTCAGGCTACTCTGGAAACACCATATATTTT. It is translated as CASSSGYSGNTIYF.

The chain carries TRBV19 and TRBJ1-2; D call uncertain. This CDR3 comprises 13 residues. With 7 bases removed from V and 4 bases from J, the gap between germline ends came to 13 bases. Germline CDR1 and CDR2: LNHDA and SQIVND (reference sequence). The CDR3, as DNA: TGTGCCAGTACGCCAGAAAATCTCTATGGCTACACCTTC. Its protein is CASTPENLYGYTF.

This rearrangement joins TRBV2 to TRBJ2-7, with 8 bases aligning to TRBD1. The CDR3 is made up of 12 amino acids. V gave up 8 bases and J gave up 6 bases; unmatched junction bases: 6. CDR1 and CDR2 (germline): SNHLY, FYNNEI. The CDR3 region is CASQTGEGEQYF. The CDR3 DNA follows: TGTGCCAGCCAGACAGGGGAAGGCGAGCAGTACTTC.

The chain is built from TRBV13 and TRBJ2-1; 11 bases are shared with TRBD2. CDR1 and CDR2 (germline): PRHDT, FYEKMQ (reference sequence). This CDR3 contains 16 residues. Germline trimming cut 5 bases from V and 8 bases from J; bases unmatched to any gene: 11. CDR3 bases: TGTGCCAGCAGCCCCCTTGAGCTAGCGGGAGGACATGAGCAGTTCTTC. Its protein is CASSPLELAGGHEQFF.

J is TRBJ2-7 and V is TRBV14; D remains ambiguous. This CDR3 is 16 amino acids long. V lost 3 bases, J lost 1 base, and 16 bases lay in between. Germline V gene sequence: CDR1 SGHDN, CDR2 FVKESK. The CDR3 DNA follows: TGTGCCAGCAGCCATCATCTAGTTCAAACGTCCTACGAGCAGTACTTC. Its translation is CASSHHLVQTSYEQYF.

The chain joins TRBV7-9 to TRBJ2-7; 7 bases align to TRBD2. Germline V gene lookup returns CDR1 SEHNR and CDR2 FQNEAQ (reference sequence). There are 15 residues in the CDR3. J lost 3 bases, V lost 4 bases, and 9 bases had no gene match. CDR3 sequence: CASSSMTSYVYEQYF. The CDR3 DNA reads as TGTGCCAGCAGCTCGATGACTAGCTACGTCTACGAGCAGTACTTC.

This clone appeared once. This sequence joins TRBV6-5 and TRBJ1-1, with D possibly TRBD1 on 6 matching bases. Germline CDR1 reads MNHEY; CDR2 reads SVGAGI. Trimming took 0 bases from V and 2 from J, leaving 10 bases between them. There are 15 residues in the CDR3. CDR3 loop: CASSYSRQENTEAFF. The CDR3 coding sequence is TGTGCCAGCAGTTACTCAAGACAGGAAAACACTGAAGCTTTCTTT.

The gene calls are TRBV10-3 and TRBJ1-2; TRBD1 might be the D (6 bases). Germline CDR1 reads ENHRY; CDR2 reads SYGVKD. The ends were cut back, 8 bases at V and 3 bases at J, with 13 bases in the middle. This CDR3 is 13 amino acids long. The CDR3 spells CAIAQGEDYGYTF. The DNA of the CDR3 is TGTGCCATCGCACAGGGAGAGGACTATGGCTACACCTTC.

The chain has TRBV25-1 and TRBJ2-4; D is possibly TRBD1 (6 bases). The germline V and J ends were trimmed by 3 bases and 1 base, with 19 bases remaining between them. Germline values: CDR1 MGHDK, CDR2 SYGVNS. This CDR3 is built from 18 residues. The CDR3 bases are TGTGCCAGCAGTGAGAGGGGGTTCGGAGTGGGGGCCAAAAACATTCAGTACTTC. It is translated as CASSERGFGVGAKNIQYF.

This clone turned up a few times. The DNA for the CDR3 is TGTGCCAGTAGTATAGATTCCGGGGGACCCGGGGAGCTGTTTTTT. Protein sequence: CASSIDSGGPGELFF. The rearrangement joins TRBV19 to TRBJ2-2; a possible D gene is TRBD2 (6 bases). Germline CDR1 is LNHDA and CDR2 is SQIVND (reference sequence). This CDR3 spans 15 amino acids. Trimming pared 0 bases from V and 6 bases from J, leaving 11 bases between.

Written as DNA, the CDR3 is TGTGCCAGCAGGCGCACCGGGACTAGCGGCACAGATACGCAGTATTTT. Protein sequence: CASRRTGTSGTDTQYF. This rearrangement joins TRBV27 to TRBJ2-3; 10 bases match TRBD2. Germline assignment: CDR1 MNHEY and CDR2 SMNVEV (reference sequence). The V segment lost 6 bases and the J segment 1 base; nucleotides outside the gene matches: 7. This CDR3 spans 16 amino acids.

The chain joins TRBV7-8 to TRBJ2-2; 7 bases are a match to TRBD2. This CDR3 spans 17 amino acids. Looked up from germline, CDR1 is SGHVS and CDR2 is FQNEAQ. The V and J ends lost 3 bases and 5 bases, in that order; junction bases with no gene match: 12. CDR3: CASSLPLAAQRTGELFF. The CDR3 DNA reads as TGTGCCAGCAGCTTGCCCCTAGCGGCCCAAAGGACCGGGGAGCTGTTTTTT.